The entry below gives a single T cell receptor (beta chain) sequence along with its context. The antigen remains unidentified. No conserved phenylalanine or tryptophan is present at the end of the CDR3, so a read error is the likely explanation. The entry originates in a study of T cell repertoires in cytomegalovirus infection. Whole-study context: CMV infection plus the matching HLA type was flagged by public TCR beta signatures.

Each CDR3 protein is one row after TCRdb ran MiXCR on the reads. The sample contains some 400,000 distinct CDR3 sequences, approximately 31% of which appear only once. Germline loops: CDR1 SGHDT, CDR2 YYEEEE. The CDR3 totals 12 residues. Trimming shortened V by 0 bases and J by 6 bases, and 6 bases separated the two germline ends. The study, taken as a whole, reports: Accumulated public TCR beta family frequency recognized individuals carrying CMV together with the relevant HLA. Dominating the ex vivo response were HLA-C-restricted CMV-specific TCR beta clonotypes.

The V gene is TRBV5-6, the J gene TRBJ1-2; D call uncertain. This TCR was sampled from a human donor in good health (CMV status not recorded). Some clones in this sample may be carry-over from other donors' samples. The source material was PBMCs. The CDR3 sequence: CASSLAGNGYTL. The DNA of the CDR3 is TGTGCCAGCAGCTTGGCCGGTAATGGCTACACCCTC.